This TCR beta chain originates from a study of blood T cell repertoires in COVID-19. About the study: Samples taken during acute and convalescent COVID-19 were collected in the United States, Italy and Spain. T cells, B-cell-depleted T cells, or PBMCs supplied cDNA or gDNA.

As processed by the authors: Amplification from reference gene primers served as the basis for estimated nucleated cell counts. Produced via immunoSEQ multiplex PCR; TCRdb's table is partial and in-frame only. V, J and clone size are those of that table, while D and trimming were read from the DNA. The sample gives roughly 300,000 clones, less than 85% of which show up once; more than 1.1% is in the top ten. The CDR3 contains 13 residues. CDR1 and CDR2 (germline): LNHDA, SQIVND (reference sequence). The ends were cut back, 3 bases at V and 1 base at J, with 6 bases in the middle. Sequenced sample: peripheral blood. The receptor's source is a human donor with COVID-19, enrolled during active disease. The donor label of this sample is uncertain. The rearrangement joins TRBV19 to TRBJ2-5, with D unresolved. CDR3 DNA: TGTGCCAGTAGTATTATGGCCCAAGAGACCCAGTACTTC. This sequence encodes CASSIMAQETQYF.